The 6 T cell receptor beta chains given below trace back to one sample, sequenced in a study of blood T cell repertoires in COVID-19 (dated by TCRdb to about 2020). The library came from the immunoSEQ multiplex PCR assay. TCRdb limited this immuneACCESS table to in-frame rearrangements with V and J called. A share of clones is missing; checked studies link under half to unresolved V genes, and the rest is unexplained. This sample gives roughly 25,000 clones in total; around four fifths of them show up just once. The biggest ten clones account for around 9.3% of the sample. Sequencing used peripheral blood. These receptor sequences come from a human donor in a cohort sampled during active COVID-19.

CDR3 sequence: CASSFGGHPRDEQFF. The CDR3 DNA sequence: TGCGCCAGCAGCTTCGGCGGCCACCCCAGGGATGAGCAGTTCTTC. The chain couples TRBV5-1 to TRBJ2-1; possibly TRBD1 for D (5 bases). Between the trimmed V and J ends, which lost 2 bases and 8 bases, there was a span of 17 bases. This CDR3 comprises 15 residues. CDR1 and CDR2 (germline): SGHRS, YFSETQ.

The chain has TRBV12-5 and TRBJ2-1, with a possible D match to TRBD2 (6 bases). This CDR3 has 14 residues. The V gene lost 7 bases and the J gene lost 3 bases, with 13 bases spanning the gap. CDR1 is LGHNT and CDR2 is FRNRAP in the germline V gene. CDR3 coding DNA: TGTGCTAGTGATCGCGGGGAATACTACAATGAGCAGTTCTTC. Translated, it gives CASDRGEYYNEQFF.

The chain combines TRBV2 with TRBJ2-1; 8 positions match TRBD2. CDR3 length: 13 residues. Germline CDR1 reads SNHLY; CDR2 reads FYNNEI. The J segment lost 12 bases and the V segment lost 6 bases, leaving 10 bases of the junction unmatched. The CDR3 sequence: CASSPRERGWQFF. CDR3 in DNA: TGTGCCAGCAGCCCGCGTGAGCGGGGGTGGCAGTTCTTC.

This clone has only one observation. The chain couples TRBV6-5 to TRBJ1-1, with 7 positions matching TRBD1. Germline V CDR1 and CDR2: MNHEY, SVGAGI. The junction had 2 bases not matched to a gene; V was cut back by 6 bases and J by 4 bases. This CDR3 spans 12 amino acids. The DNA of the CDR3 is TGTGCCAGCAGAGGGGGCCCCACTGAAGCTTTCTTT. Its protein is CASRGGPTEAFF.

The genes are TRBV9 and TRBJ2-1, with 9 positions matching TRBD2. V was pared by 4 bases and J by 4 bases, with 6 bases of the junction left unmatched. CDR1 is SGDLS, CDR2 YYNGEE, per germline. The CDR3 covers 15 residues. The CDR3 region is CASSRLAGRYNEQFF. CDR3 DNA sequence: TGTGCCAGCAGCCGTCTAGCGGGACGGTACAATGAGCAGTTCTTC.

The CDR3 coding sequence is TGTGCCAGCAGCCCAGAGGGACTAGCGGGAGAGACCCAGTACTTC. Its protein is CASSPEGLAGETQYF. The V and J genes are TRBV7-7 and TRBJ2-5; 12 bases agree with TRBD2. The CDR3 extends over 15 amino acids. Per germline, CDR1 SSHAT and CDR2 FNYEAQ (reference sequence). Trimming at V came to 5 bases and at J to 4 bases, leaving 5 bases not matched to a gene.